Below, one T cell receptor (beta chain) is given with its context. Its target is unknown. This entry comes from a study of graft-versus-host responses after intestinal transplantation. Clones were read by immunoSEQ multiplex PCR, and TCRdb kept only the in-frame ones, dropping some. The data contain approximately 89,000 clones, over 80% of them seen just once; the ten biggest clones take up around 1.2%. CDR1 and CDR2 from the germline V gene are MGHRA and YSYEKL. This CDR3 comprises 17 residues. Trimming took 0 bases from V and 6 from J, leaving 18 bases between them. This TCR was recovered from a human donor who was the organ donor for an intestinal transplant. The chain combines TRBV4-1 with TRBJ2-1, with D maybe TRBD2 (8 bases). The sequencing used unstimulated CD8+ T cells sorted from spleen or lymph node cells, collected before transplant. The CDR3 DNA sequence: TGCGCCAGCAGCCAAGAAGGGACAGCGGGGGTACTCAATGAGCAGTTCTTC. This sequence encodes CASSQEGTAGVLNEQFF.